The T cell receptor beta chain described here comes from a study of blood T cell repertoires in COVID-19. The overall study: Sample material is recorded as cDNA or gDNA derived from T cells, B-cell-depleted T cells, or PBMCs.

The repertoire was sequenced with immunoSEQ multiplex PCR; TCRdb's copy has only in-frame clones and lacks some. Here the sample spans approximately 89,000 clones, around 85% being singletons. The clonotype originates from a woman aged 70-85 years with active or convalescent COVID-19. Material for sequencing was peripheral blood.

CDR3: CATSPTTGRLSADTQYF. Here the CDR3 DNA reads TGTGCCACCAGCCCGACGACAGGGCGTCTCTCTGCGGATACGCAGTATTTT. V gene TRBV15 combines with J gene TRBJ2-3, with TRBD1 identical over 7 bases. Germline V lookup: CDR1 LNHNV, CDR2 YYDKDF (reference sequence). The CDR3 covers 17 residues. J gave up 6 bases and V 5 bases, and 17 bases lay outside the gene matches.